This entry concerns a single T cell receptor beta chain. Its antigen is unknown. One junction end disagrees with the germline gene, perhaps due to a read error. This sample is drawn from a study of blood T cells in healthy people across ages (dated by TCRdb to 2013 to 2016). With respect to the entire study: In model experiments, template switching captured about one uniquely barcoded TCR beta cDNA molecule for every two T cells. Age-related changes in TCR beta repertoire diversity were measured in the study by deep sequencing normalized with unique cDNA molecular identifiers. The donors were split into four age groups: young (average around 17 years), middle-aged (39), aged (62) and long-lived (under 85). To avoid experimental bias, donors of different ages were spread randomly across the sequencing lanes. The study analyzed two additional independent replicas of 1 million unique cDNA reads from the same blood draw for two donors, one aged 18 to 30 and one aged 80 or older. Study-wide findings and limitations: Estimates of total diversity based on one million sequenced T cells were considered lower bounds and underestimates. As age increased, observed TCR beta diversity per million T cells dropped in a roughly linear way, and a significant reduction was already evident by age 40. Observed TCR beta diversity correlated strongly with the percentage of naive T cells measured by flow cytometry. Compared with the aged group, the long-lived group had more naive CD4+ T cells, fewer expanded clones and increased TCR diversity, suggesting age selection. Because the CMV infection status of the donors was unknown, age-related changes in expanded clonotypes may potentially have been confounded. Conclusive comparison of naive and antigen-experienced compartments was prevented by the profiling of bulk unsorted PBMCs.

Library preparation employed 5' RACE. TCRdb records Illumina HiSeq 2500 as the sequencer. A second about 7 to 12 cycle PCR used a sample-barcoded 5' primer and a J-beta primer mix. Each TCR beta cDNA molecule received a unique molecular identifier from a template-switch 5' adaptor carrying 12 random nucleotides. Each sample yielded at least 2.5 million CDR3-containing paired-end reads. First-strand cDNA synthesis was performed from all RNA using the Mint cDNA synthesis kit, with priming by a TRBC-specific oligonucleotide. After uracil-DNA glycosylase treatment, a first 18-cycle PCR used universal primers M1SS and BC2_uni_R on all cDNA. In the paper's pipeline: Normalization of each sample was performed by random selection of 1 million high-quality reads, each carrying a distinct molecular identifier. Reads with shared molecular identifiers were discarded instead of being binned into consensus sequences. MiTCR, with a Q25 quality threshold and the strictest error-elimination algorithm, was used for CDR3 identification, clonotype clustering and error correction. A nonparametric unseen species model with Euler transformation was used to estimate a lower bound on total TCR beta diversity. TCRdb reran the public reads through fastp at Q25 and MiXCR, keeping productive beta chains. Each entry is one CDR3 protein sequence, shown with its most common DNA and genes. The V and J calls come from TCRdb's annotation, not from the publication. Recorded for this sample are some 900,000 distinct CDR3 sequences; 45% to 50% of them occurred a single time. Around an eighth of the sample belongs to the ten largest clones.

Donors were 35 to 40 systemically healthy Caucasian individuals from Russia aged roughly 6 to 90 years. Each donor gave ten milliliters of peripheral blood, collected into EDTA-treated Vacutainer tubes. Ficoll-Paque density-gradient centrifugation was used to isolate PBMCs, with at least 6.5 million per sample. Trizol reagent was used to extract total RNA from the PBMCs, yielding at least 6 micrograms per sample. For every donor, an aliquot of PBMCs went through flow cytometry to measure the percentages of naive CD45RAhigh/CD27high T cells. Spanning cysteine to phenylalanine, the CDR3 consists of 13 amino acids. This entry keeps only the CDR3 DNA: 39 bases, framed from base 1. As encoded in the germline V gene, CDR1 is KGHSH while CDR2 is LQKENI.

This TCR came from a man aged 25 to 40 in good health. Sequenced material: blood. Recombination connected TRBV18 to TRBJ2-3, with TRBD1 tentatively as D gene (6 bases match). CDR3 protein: CASLPGGTDTQYF. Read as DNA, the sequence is TGTGCCAGCTTACCAGGGGGCACAGATACGCAGTATTTT.